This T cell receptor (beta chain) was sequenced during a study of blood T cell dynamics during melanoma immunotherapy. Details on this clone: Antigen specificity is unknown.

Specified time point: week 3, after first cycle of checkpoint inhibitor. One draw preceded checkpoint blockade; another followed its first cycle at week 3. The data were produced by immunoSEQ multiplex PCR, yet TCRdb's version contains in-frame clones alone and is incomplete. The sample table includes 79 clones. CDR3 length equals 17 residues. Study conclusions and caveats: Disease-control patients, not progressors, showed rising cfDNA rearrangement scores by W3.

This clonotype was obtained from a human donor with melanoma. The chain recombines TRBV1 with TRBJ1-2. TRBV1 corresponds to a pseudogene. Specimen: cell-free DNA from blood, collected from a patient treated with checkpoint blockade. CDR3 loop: CTSSQEVSAYPPYGYTF. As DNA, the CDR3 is TGCACCAGCAGCCAAGAGGTCAGTGCCTACCCTCCCTATGGCTACACCTTC.